This is a list of T cell receptor beta chains from one sample in a study of blood T cell repertoires in COVID-19. The method was immunoSEQ multiplex PCR; TCRdb's version includes in-frame clones alone and lacks a portion of them. Among some 300,000 clones listed, around 89% were seen once. The sample consisted of PBMCs or T cells enriched from blood (not recorded which). These receptors were obtained from a woman aged 18-29 years with acute COVID-19. Both conserved end residues are part of each CDR3. The D gene is left open where the match is weak. A row's size may be missing; if present it is once, few, many or a size class.

J gene: TRBJ2-6; V gene: TRBV7-3; clone size: -; D gene: -; CDR3 length: 16; CDR3 protein: CASSPETGSGANVLTF; CDR3 DNA: TGTGCCAGCAGCCCCGAGACGGGCTCTGGGGCCAACGTCCTGACTTTC
J gene: TRBJ1-1; V gene: TRBV18; clone size: -; D gene: -; CDR3 length: 13; CDR3 protein: CASSAARDTEAFF; CDR3 DNA: TGTGCCAGCTCCGCCGCCAGGGACACTGAAGCTTTCTTT
J gene: TRBJ1-4; V gene: TRBV10-3; clone size: -; D gene: TRBD1; CDR3 length: 15; CDR3 protein: CAISEPGQGYEKLFF; CDR3 DNA: TGTGCCATCAGTGAGCCGGGACAGGGCTACGAAAAACTGTTTTTT
J gene: TRBJ1-4; V gene: TRBV10-2; clone size: -; D gene: -; CDR3 length: 14; CDR3 protein: CASSESRGNEKLFF; CDR3 DNA: TGCGCCAGCAGTGAGTCGAGAGGGAATGAAAAACTGTTTTTT
J gene: TRBJ1-1; V gene: TRBV28; clone size: -; D gene: -; CDR3 length: 16; CDR3 protein: CASSLLGTGGDTEAFF; CDR3 DNA: TGTGCCAGCAGTTTACTCGGGACGGGAGGGGACACTGAAGCTTTCTTT
J gene: TRBJ1-1; V gene: TRBV28; clone size: -; D gene: TRBD1; CDR3 length: 13; CDR3 protein: CASSLLTGGEAFF; CDR3 DNA: TGTGCCAGCAGTTTACTGACAGGGGGGGAAGCTTTCTTT
J gene: TRBJ2-3; V gene: TRBV28; clone size: -; D gene: -; CDR3 length: 15; CDR3 protein: CASSSGADITDTQYF; CDR3 DNA: TGTGCCAGCAGTTCTGGAGCGGATATCACAGATACGCAGTATTTT
J gene: TRBJ2-1; V gene: TRBV2; clone size: -; D gene: TRBD2; CDR3 length: 16; CDR3 protein: CASSSRTSGFYNEQFF; CDR3 DNA: TGTGCCAGCAGTTCCCGGACTAGCGGGTTCTACAATGAGCAGTTCTTC
J gene: TRBJ2-7; V gene: TRBV5-1; clone size: -; D gene: -; CDR3 length: 11; CDR3 protein: CASSLDQEQYF; CDR3 DNA: TGCGCCAGCAGCTTGGATCAGGAGCAGTACTTC
J gene: TRBJ1-4; V gene: TRBV7-9; clone size: -; D gene: TRBD1; CDR3 length: 18; CDR3 protein: CASSMKTGGVRTNEKLFF; CDR3 DNA: TGTGCCAGCAGCATGAAGACAGGGGGCGTTAGGACTAATGAAAAACTGTTTTTT
J gene: TRBJ2-1; V gene: TRBV7-6; clone size: few; D gene: TRBD1; CDR3 length: 15; CDR3 protein: CASSPRQGSYNEQFF; CDR3 DNA: TGTGCCAGCAGCCCTCGACAGGGGTCCTACAATGAGCAGTTCTTC
J gene: TRBJ2-1; V gene: TRBV19; clone size: -; D gene: TRBD2; CDR3 length: 15; CDR3 protein: CASSLREDPYNEQFF; CDR3 DNA: TGTGCCAGTAGTTTGCGGGAGGACCCCTACAATGAGCAGTTCTTC
J gene: TRBJ1-5; V gene: TRBV6-5; clone size: few; D gene: -; CDR3 length: 15; CDR3 protein: CASSFGQYSNQPQHF; CDR3 DNA: TGTGCCAGCAGTTTTGGACAGTATAGCAATCAGCCCCAGCATTTT
J gene: TRBJ2-6; V gene: TRBV9; clone size: -; D gene: -; CDR3 length: 18; CDR3 protein: CASSVESGPNSGANVLTF; CDR3 DNA: TGTGCCAGCAGCGTAGAGAGCGGACCCAACTCTGGGGCCAACGTCCTGACTTTC
J gene: TRBJ2-5; V gene: TRBV28; clone size: -; D gene: -; CDR3 length: 14; CDR3 protein: CASSLTGLWETQYF; CDR3 DNA: TGTGCCAGCAGTTTAACAGGGCTGTGGGAGACCCAGTACTTC
J gene: TRBJ2-3; V gene: TRBV28; clone size: once; D gene: TRBD2; CDR3 length: 15; CDR3 protein: CASSPIAGITDTQYF; CDR3 DNA: TGTGCCAGCAGTCCCATAGCGGGAATAACAGATACGCAGTATTTT
J gene: TRBJ1-2; V gene: TRBV7-9; clone size: -; D gene: TRBD1; CDR3 length: 14; CDR3 protein: CASSSQGADYGYTF; CDR3 DNA: TGTGCCAGCAGCTCACAGGGGGCGGACTATGGCTACACCTTC
J gene: TRBJ1-4; V gene: TRBV6-5; clone size: few; D gene: -; CDR3 length: 14; CDR3 protein: CASTQGSTNEKLFF; CDR3 DNA: TGTGCCAGCACCCAGGGGTCAACTAATGAAAAACTGTTTTTT